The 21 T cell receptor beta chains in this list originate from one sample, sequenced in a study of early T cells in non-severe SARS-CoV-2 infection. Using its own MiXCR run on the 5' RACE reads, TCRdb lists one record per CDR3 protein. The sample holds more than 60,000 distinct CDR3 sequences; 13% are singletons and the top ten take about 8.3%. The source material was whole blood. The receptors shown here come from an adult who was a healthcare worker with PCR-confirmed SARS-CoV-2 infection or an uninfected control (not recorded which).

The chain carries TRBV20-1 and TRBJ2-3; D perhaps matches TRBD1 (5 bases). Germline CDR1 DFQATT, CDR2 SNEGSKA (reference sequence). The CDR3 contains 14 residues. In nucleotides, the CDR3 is TGCAGGCCCGTCAGTGGGGCAGTGGCAGATACGCAGTATTTT. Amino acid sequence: CRPVSGAVADTQYF.

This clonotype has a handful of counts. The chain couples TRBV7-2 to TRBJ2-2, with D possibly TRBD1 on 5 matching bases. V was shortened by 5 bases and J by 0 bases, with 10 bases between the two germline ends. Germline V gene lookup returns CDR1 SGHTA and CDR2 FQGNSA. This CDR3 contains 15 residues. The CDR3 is CASSRDSANTGELFF. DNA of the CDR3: TGTGCCAGCAGCCGCGACAGCGCGAACACCGGGGAGCTGTTTTTT. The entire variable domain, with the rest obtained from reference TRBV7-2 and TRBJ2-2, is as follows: GAGVSQSPSNKVTEKGKDVELRCDPISGHTALYWYRQSLGQGLEFLIYFQGNSAPDKSGLPSDRFSAERTGGSVSTLTIQRTQQEDSAVYLCASSRDSANTGELFFGEGSRLTVL.

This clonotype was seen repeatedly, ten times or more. CDR3 nucleotide sequence: TGCGCCAGCAGCGCAAGCGGGACCTCCTACAATGAGCAGTTCTTC. Protein sequence: CASSASGTSYNEQFF. The V and J genes are TRBV5-1 and TRBJ2-1; TRBD2 aligns across 7 bases. CDR1 and CDR2 from the germline V gene are SGHRS and YFSETQ. The CDR3 consists of 15 residues. The ends lost 4 bases at V and 0 bases at J; junction bases unmatched: 4.

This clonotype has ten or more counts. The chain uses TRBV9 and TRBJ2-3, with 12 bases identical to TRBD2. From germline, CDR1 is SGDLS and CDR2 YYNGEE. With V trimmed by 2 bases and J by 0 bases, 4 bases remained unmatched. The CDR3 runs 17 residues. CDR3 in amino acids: CASSVLAGGTSTDTQYF. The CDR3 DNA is TGTGCCAGCAGCGTTCTAGCGGGGGGGACTAGCACAGATACGCAGTATTTT.

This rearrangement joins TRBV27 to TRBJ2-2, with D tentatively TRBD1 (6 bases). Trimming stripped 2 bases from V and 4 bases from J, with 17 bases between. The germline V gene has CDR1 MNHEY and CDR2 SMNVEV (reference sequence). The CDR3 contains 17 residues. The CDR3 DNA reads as TGTGCCAGCAGTTTAGAGGTGGGGGCGTACGGCACCGGGGAGCTGTTTTTT. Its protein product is CASSLEVGAYGTGELFF.

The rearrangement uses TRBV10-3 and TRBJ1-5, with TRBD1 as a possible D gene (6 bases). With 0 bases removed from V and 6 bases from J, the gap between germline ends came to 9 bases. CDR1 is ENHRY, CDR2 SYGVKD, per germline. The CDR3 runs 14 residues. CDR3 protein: CAISESMGAQPQHF. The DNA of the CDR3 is TGTGCCATCAGTGAGTCGATGGGGGCTCAGCCCCAGCATTTT.

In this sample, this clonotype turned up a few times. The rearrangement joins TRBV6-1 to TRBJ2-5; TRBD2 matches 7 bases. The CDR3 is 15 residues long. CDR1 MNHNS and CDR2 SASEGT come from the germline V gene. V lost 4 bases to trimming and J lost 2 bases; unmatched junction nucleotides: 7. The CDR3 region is CASSGGLNKQETQYF. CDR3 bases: TGTGCCAGCAGTGGGGGACTAAATAAACAAGAGACCCAGTACTTC.

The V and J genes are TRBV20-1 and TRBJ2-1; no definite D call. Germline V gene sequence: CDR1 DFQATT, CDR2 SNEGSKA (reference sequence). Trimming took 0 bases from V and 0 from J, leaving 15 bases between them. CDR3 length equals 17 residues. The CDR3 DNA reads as TGCAGTGCTAGAGATAGTAAAGGTTTGAGCTCCTACAATGAGCAGTTCTTC. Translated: CSARDSKGLSSYNEQFF.

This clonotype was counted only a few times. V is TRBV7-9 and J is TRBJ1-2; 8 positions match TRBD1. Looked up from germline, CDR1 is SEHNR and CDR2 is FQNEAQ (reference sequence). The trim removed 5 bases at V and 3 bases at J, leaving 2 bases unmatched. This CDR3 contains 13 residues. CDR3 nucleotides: TGTGCCAGCAGCCACAGGGGGGACTATGGCTACACCTTC. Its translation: CASSHRGDYGYTF. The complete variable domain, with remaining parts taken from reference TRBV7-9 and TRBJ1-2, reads DTGVSQNPRHKITKRGQNVTFRCDPISEHNRLYWYRQTLGQGPEFLTYFQNEAQLEKSRLLSDRFSAERPKGSFSTLEIQRTEQGDSAMYLCASSHRGDYGYTFGSGTRLTVV.

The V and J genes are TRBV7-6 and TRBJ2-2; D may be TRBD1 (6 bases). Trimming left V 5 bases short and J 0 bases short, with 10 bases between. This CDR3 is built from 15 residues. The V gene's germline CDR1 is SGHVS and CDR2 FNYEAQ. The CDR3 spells CASSPGQPNTGELFF. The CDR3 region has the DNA TGTGCCAGCAGCCCCGGACAGCCGAACACCGGGGAGCTGTTTTTT.

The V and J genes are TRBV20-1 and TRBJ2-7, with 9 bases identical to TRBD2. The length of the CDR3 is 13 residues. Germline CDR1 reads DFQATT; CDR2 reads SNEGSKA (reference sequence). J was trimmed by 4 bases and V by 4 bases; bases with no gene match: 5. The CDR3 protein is CSATGTSLYEQYF. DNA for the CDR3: TGCAGTGCTACCGGGACTAGCCTTTACGAGCAGTACTTC.

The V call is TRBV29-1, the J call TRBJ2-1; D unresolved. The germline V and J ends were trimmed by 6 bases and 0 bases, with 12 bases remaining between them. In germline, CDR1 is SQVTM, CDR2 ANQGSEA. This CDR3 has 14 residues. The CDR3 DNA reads TGCAGCGTCCTGGGCGCTAGCTCCTACAATGAGCAGTTCTTC. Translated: CSVLGASSYNEQFF.

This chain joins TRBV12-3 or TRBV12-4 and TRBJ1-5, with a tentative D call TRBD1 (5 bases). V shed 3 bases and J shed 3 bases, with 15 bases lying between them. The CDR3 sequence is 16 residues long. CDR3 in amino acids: CASSLRLGANNQPQHF. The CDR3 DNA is TGTGCCAGCAGTTTGCGACTTGGGGCGAACAATCAGCCCCAGCATTTT.

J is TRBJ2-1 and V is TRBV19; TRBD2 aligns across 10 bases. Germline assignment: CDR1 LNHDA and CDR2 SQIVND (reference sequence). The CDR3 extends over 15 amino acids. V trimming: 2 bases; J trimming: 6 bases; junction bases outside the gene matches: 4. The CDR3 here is CASSIIAGGGNEQFF. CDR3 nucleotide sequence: TGTGCCAGTAGTATAATAGCGGGAGGAGGCAATGAGCAGTTCTTC.

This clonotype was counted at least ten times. Here the CDR3 DNA reads TGTGCCAGCAGTTATTCTGACCAGTATGGCTACACCTTC. Translated: CASSYSDQYGYTF. The chain combines TRBV6-5 with TRBJ1-2; D gene ambiguous. The V gene's germline CDR1 is MNHEY and CDR2 SVGAGI. The V end lost 3 bases, the J end lost 5 bases, and 10 bases lay between the germline ends. The CDR3 spans 13 residues.

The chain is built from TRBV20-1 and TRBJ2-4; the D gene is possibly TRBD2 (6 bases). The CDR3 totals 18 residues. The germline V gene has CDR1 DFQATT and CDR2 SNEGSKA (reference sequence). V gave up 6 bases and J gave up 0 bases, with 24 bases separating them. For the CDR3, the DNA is TGCAGTGCCAATCCCCCGGGACTTCAAACACTAGCCAAAAACATTCAGTACTTC. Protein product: CSANPPGLQTLAKNIQYF.

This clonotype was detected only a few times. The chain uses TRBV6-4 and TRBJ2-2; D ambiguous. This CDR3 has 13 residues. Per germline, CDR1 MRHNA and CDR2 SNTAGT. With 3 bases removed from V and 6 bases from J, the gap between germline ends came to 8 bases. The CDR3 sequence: CASSEGSAGELFF. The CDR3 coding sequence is TGTGCCAGCAGTGAGGGGTCCGCCGGGGAGCTGTTTTTT.

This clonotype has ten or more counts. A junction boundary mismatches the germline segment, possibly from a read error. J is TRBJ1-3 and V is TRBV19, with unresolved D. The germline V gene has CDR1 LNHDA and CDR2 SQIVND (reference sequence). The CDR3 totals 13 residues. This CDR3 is CASTYSSENTIYF. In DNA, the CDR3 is TGTGCCAGTACATATAGCTCTGAAAACACCATATATTTT.

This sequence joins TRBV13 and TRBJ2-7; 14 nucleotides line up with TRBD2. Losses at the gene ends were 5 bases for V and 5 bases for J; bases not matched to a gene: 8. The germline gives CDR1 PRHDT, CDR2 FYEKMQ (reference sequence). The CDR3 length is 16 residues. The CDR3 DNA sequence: TGTGCCAGCAGCGGACCGGGACTAGCGGGAGTCGACGAGCAGTACTTC. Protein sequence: CASSGPGLAGVDEQYF.

This CDR3 is CSAKDRYEQYF. The DNA for the CDR3 is TGCAGTGCTAAAGACAGATACGAGCAGTACTTC. The chain recombines TRBV20-1 with TRBJ2-7, with a tentative D call TRBD1 (5 bases). The germline V gene encodes CDR1 DFQATT and CDR2 SNEGSKA (reference sequence). CDR3 length equals 11 residues. The V and J ends lost 4 bases and 4 bases respectively, with 8 bases between them.

The CDR3 reads CASRQTGGEIGSPLHF. CDR3 bases: TGTGCCAGCAGGCAGACAGGGGGGGAAATTGGTTCACCCCTCCACTTT. V and J are TRBV27 and TRBJ1-6, with 9 nucleotides matching TRBD1. This CDR3 comprises 16 residues. From germline, CDR1 is MNHEY and CDR2 SMNVEV (reference sequence). J gave up 9 bases and V 6 bases, and 12 bases lay outside the gene matches.